This is a list of T cell receptor beta chains from one sample in a study of blood T cells in healthy people across ages. One entry per CDR3 protein, called by TCRdb with MiXCR from the 5' RACE reads. The sample yields roughly 790,000 distinct CDR3 sequences, roughly 44% seen once. The sequenced sample consisted of blood. The receptors originated from a woman aged 60-70 years in good health. Each CDR3 is given with its conserved first and last residue. A D gene is named only where the DNA matches it firmly. Clone size is not always given. Where it is, it says once, few, many or a class for expanded clones.

>TRBV29-1|NA|NA|12|TRBJ2-7
CSVAGGDYEQYF
TGCAGCGTCGCAGGGGGGGACTACGAGCAGTACTTC
>TRBV20-1|NA|NA|13|TRBJ1-5
CGARADSNQPQHF
TGCGGTGCTAGAGCCGACAGCAATCAGCCCCAGCATTTT
>TRBV4-2|NA|NA|16|TRBJ1-2
CASSQDAQPNPYGYTF
TGTGCCAGCAGCCAAGATGCGCAGCCTAACCCCTATGGCTACACCTTC
>TRBV3-1|NA|TRBD1|16|TRBJ2-1
CASSRTGTGYYNEQFF
TGTGCCAGCAGCCGAACCGGGACAGGGTACTACAATGAGCAGTTCTTC
>TRBV7-2|NA|NA|14|TRBJ2-7
CASHGAGGRYEQYF
TGTGCCAGCCATGGGGCAGGGGGGAGATACGAGCAGTACTTC
>TRBV27|NA|NA|16|TRBJ1-1
CASSLFRPGPNTEAFF
TGTGCCAGCAGTTTATTCCGCCCAGGACCGAACACTGAAGCTTTCTTT
>TRBV7-8|once|TRBD1|14|TRBJ2-4
CASSPDRGETIQYF
TGTGCCAGCAGCCCTGACAGGGGGGAGACCATTCAGTACTTC
>TRBV24-1|NA|NA|12|TRBJ2-1
CATSDWRNEQFF
TGCGCCACCAGTGATTGGCGCAATGAGCAGTTCTTC
>TRBV27|NA|NA|13|TRBJ2-5
CASSPDLQETQYF
TGTGCCAGCAGTCCGGACCTACAAGAGACCCAGTACTTC
>TRBV29-1|few|TRBD2|14|TRBJ2-2
CGGLAGVLTGELFF
TGCGGGGGGTTAGCGGGAGTTTTAACCGGGGAGCTGTTTTTT
>TRBV7-9|few|TRBD2|16|TRBJ2-1
CASSRAGREWYNEQFF
TGTGCCAGCAGCCGTGCTGGGAGGGAGTGGTACAATGAGCAGTTCTTC
>TRBV5-1|many|TRBD1|19|TRBJ2-1
CASSLPEFGQGRSRDEQFF
TGCGCCAGCAGCCTGCCGGAATTCGGACAGGGCAGATCTAGGGATGAGCAGTTCTTC
>TRBV20-1|NA|NA|17|TRBJ2-1
CSARGSGVRGSYNEQFF
TGCAGTGCCCGCGGGTCGGGAGTAAGGGGCTCCTACAATGAGCAGTTCTTC
>TRBV12-3/TRBV12-4|many|TRBD2|15|TRBJ2-1
CASSLATSAYNEQFF
TGTGCCAGCAGTTTGGCGACTAGCGCGTACAATGAGCAGTTCTTC